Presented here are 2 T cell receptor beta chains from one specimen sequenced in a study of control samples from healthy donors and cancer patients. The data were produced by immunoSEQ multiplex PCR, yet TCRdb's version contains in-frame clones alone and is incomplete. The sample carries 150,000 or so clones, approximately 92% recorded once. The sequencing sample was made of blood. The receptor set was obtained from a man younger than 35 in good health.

The CDR3 bases are TGTGCCAGCAGCCCAGGGGCCCAAGAGACCCAGTACTTC. Translation: CASSPGAQETQYF. The rearrangement uses TRBV3-1 (or the pseudogene TRBV3-2) and TRBJ2-5, with D perhaps matching TRBD1 (6 bases). CDR1 LGHDT and CDR2 YNNKEL come from the germline V gene (reference sequence). The V gene lost 4 bases and the J gene lost 1 base, with 7 bases spanning the gap. The CDR3 is 13 residues long.

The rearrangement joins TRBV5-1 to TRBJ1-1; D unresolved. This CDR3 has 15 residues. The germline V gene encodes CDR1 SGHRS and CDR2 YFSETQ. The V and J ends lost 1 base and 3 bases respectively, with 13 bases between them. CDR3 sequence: CASSLSSGGDTEAFF. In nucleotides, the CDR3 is TGCGCCAGCAGCTTGAGCAGTGGTGGTGACACTGAAGCTTTCTTT. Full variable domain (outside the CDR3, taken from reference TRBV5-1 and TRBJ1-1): KAGVTQTPRYLIKTRGQQVTLSCSPISGHRSVSWYQQTPGQGLQFLFEYFSETQRNKGNFPGRFSGRQFSNSRSEMNVSTLELGDSALYLCASSLSSGGDTEAFFGQGTRLTVV.